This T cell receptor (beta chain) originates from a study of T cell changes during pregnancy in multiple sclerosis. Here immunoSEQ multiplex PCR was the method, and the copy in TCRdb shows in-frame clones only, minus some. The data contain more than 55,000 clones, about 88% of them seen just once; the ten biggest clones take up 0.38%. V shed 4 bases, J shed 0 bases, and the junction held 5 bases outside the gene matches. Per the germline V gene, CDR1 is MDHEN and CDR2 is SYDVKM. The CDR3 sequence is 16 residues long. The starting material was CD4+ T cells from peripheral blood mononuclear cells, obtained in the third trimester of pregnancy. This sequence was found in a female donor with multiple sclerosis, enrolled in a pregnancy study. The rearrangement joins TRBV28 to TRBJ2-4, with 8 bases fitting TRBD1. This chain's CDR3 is CASSSGQELAKNIQYF. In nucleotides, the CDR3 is TGTGCCAGCAGTTCGGGACAGGAGCTAGCCAAAAACATTCAGTACTTC. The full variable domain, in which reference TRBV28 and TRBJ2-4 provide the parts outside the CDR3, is DVKVTQSSRYLVKRTGEKVFLECVQDMDHENMFWYRQDPGLGLRLIYFSYDVKMKEKGDIPEGYSVSREKKERFSLILESASTNQTSMYLCASSSGQELAKNIQYFGAGTRLSVL.